This T cell receptor beta chain emerged from a study of shared clonotypes between healthy human individuals. Some clones are missing from TCRdb's copy, which holds only in-frame ones; the method was immunoSEQ multiplex PCR. The repertoire includes 190,000 or so clones, roughly 91% of them detected once, and 0.067% sits in the top ten. The TCR originated in a woman aged 25 to 45 in good health. The sequencing sample was made of naive CD4+ T cells sorted from blood. Stated subset: CD45RA+ positively selected.

CDR3 amino acids: CASSLRGPVNTEAFF. As DNA, the CDR3 is TGTGCCAGCAGCTTAAGGGGGCCGGTGAACACTGAAGCTTTCTTT. The chain links TRBV5-5 to TRBJ1-1; TRBD1 matches 7 bases. The junction had 4 bases not matched to a gene; V was cut back by 2 bases and J by 0 bases. Germline loops: CDR1 SGHKS, CDR2 YYEKEE (reference sequence). CDR3 length: 15 amino acids.